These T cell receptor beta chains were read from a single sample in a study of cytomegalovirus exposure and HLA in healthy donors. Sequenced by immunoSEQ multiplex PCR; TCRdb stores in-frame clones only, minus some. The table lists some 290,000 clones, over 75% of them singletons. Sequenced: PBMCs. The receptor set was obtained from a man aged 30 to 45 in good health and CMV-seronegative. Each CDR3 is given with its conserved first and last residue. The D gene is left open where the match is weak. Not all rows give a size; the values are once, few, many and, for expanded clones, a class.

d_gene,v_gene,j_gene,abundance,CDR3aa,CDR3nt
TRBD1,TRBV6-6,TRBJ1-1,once,CASSPRDRDPNTEAFF,TGTGCCAGCAGTCCCCGGGACAGGGACCCGAACACTGAAGCTTTCTTT
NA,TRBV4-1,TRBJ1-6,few,CASSQGFDMTSPLHF,TGTGCCAGCAGCCAAGGTTTCGACATGACTTCACCCCTCCACTTT
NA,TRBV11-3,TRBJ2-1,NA,CASSLLGHDNEQFF,TGTGCCAGCAGCTTATTGGGACATGACAATGAGCAGTTCTTC
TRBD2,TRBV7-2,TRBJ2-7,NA,CASSLAGRVGKTSYEQYF,TGTGCCAGCAGCTTAGCTGGGAGGGTCGGGAAGACCTCCTACGAGCAGTACTTC
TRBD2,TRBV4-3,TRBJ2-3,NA,CASSQGGGSTDTQYF,TGCGCCAGCAGCCAAGGCGGGGGGAGCACAGATACGCAGTATTTT
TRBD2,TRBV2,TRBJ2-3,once,CASRGTSGGSSTDTQYF,TGTGCCAGCAGAGGGACTAGCGGGGGGTCTAGCACAGATACGCAGTATTTT
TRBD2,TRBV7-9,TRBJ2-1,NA,CASSFGMLAGGYNEQFF,TGTGCCAGCAGCTTCGGGATGCTAGCGGGGGGGTACAATGAGCAGTTCTTC
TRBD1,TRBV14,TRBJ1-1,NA,CASSLYRGLNTEAFF,TGTGCCAGCAGCCTTTACAGGGGCTTGAACACTGAAGCTTTCTTT
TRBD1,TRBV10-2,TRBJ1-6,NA,CAGKDRGDSPLHF,TGCGCCGGGAAGGACAGGGGTGATTCACCCCTCCACTTT
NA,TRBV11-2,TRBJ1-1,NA,CASSSLTGYTEAFF,TGTGCCAGCAGCTCACTCACAGGGTACACTGAAGCTTTCTTT
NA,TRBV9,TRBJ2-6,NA,CASSSDSSGANVLTF,TGTGCCAGCAGCTCGGACAGCTCTGGGGCCAACGTCCTGACTTTC
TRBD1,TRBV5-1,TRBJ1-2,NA,CASSLAGTEYGYTF,TGCGCCAGCAGCTTGGCCGGGACAGAGTATGGCTACACCTTC
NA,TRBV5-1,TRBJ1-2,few,CASSSTGFTIF,TGCGCCAGCAGCTCTACAGGGTTCACCATCTTC
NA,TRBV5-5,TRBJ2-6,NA,CASSRGLVSGANVLTF,TGTGCCAGCAGCCGGGGACTTGTCTCTGGGGCCAACGTCCTGACTTTC
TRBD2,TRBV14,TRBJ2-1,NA,CASSVRPQRGIYEQFF,TGTGCCAGCAGCGTAAGACCGCAGCGGGGTATCTATGAGCAGTTCTTC
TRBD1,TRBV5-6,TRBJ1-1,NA,CASSIRDRVKTEAFF,TGTGCCAGCAGCATCCGGGACAGGGTTAAAACTGAAGCTTTCTTT
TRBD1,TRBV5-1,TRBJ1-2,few,CASSPIGTGSYGYTF,TGCGCCAGCAGCCCCATAGGGACAGGGTCCTATGGCTACACCTTC
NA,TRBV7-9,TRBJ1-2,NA,CASSPNLYGYTF,TGTGCCAGCAGCCCCAACTTATATGGCTACACCTTC
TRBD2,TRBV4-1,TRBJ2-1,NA,CASSQVWSGASYNEQFF,TGCGCCAGCAGCCAAGTCTGGAGCGGGGCCTCTTACAATGAGCAGTTCTTC
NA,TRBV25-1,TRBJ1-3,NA,CASSRGFSLSGNTIYF,TGTGCCAGCAGTAGAGGGTTTTCCCTCTCTGGAAACACCATATATTTT
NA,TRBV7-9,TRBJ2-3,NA,CASSLDRVGDTQYF,TGTGCCAGCAGCTTAGACCGGGTTGGGGATACGCAGTATTTT
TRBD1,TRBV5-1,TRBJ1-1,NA,CASSLDRGVGGTEAFF,TGCGCCAGCTCTTTGGACAGGGGCGTCGGAGGCACTGAAGCTTTCTTT
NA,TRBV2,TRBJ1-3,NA,CASSEAPSSRGNTIYF,TGTGCCAGCAGTGAAGCGCCCAGTAGCCGCGGAAACACCATATATTTT
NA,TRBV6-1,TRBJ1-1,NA,CASRPLPTQGTEAFF,TGTGCCAGCAGACCCCTCCCGACACAGGGCACTGAAGCTTTCTTT
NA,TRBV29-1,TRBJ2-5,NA,CSVETGGETQYF,TGCAGCGTTGAAACAGGCGGAGAGACCCAGTACTTC
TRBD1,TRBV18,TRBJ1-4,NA,CASSPGQGDEKLFF,TGTGCCAGCTCACCGGGACAGGGAGATGAAAAACTGTTTTTT
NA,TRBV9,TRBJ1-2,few,CASTLDEGRSGYTF,TGTGCCAGCACCCTTGACGAGGGGAGGAGTGGCTACACCTTC
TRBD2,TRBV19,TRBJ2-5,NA,CASSSPGWGGETQYF,TGTGCCAGTAGTTCCCCGGGATGGGGAGGGGAGACCCAGTACTTC
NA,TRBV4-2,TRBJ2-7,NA,CASSLEQGSSYEQYF,TGTGCCAGCAGCCTAGAGCAGGGTAGCTCCTACGAGCAGTACTTC
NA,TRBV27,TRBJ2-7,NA,CASGERVTGRQYF,TGTGCCAGCGGGGAGAGGGTCACTGGGAGGCAGTACTTC
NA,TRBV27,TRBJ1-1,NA,CASRQGGTEAFF,TGTGCCAGCAGACAGGGCGGCACTGAAGCTTTCTTT
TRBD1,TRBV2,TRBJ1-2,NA,CASRRTGDYGYTF,TGTGCCAGCAGACGGACAGGGGACTATGGCTACACCTTC
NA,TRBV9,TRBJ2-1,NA,CASSVEPGSSYNEQFF,TGTGCCAGCAGCGTAGAGCCAGGCAGCTCCTACAATGAGCAGTTCTTC
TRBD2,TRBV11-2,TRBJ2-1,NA,CASSFGTTFSYNEQFF,TGTGCCAGCAGCTTTGGGACTACTTTCTCCTACAATGAGCAGTTCTTC
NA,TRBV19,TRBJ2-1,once,CASRDFSSYNEQFF,TGTGCCAGTCGGGACTTCAGCTCCTACAATGAGCAGTTCTTC
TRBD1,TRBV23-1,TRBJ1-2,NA,CASRLVRTGFFYGYTF,TGCGCCAGCAGATTGGTGCGGACAGGGTTTTTCTATGGCTACACCTTC
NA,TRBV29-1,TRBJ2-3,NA,CSVGADTQYF,TGCAGCGTTGGAGCAGATACGCAGTATTTT
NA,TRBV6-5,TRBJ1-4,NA,CASKGQGNEKLFF,TGTGCCAGCAAGGGGCAGGGTAATGAAAAACTGTTTTTT
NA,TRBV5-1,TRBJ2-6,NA,CASSFIRVGSGANVLTF,TGCGCCAGCAGCTTTATCAGGGTTGGCTCTGGGGCCAACGTCCTGACTTTC
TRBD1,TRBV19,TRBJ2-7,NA,CASSDRLYEQYF,TGTGCCAGTTCGGACAGGCTCTACGAGCAGTACTTC
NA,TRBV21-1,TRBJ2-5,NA,CASSGQQETQYF,TGTGCCAGCAGCGGACAGCAAGAGACCCAGTACTTC
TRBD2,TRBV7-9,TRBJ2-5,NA,CASSGLGRETQYF,TGTGCCAGCAGCGGACTAGGGCGAGAGACCCAGTACTTC
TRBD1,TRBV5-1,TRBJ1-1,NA,CASSWGTGPMNTEAFF,TGCGCCAGCAGCTGGGGGACAGGGCCCATGAACACTGAAGCTTTCTTT
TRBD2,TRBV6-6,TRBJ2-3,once,CASRQSGGFLTDTQYF,TGTGCCAGCAGACAGTCGGGGGGGTTCCTTACAGATACGCAGTATTTT
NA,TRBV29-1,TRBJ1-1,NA,CSGRVVGNTEAFF,TGCAGCGGGCGGGTGGTTGGAAACACTGAAGCTTTCTTT
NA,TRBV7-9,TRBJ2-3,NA,CASSPIWTETDTQYF,TGTGCCAGCAGCCCCATTTGGACAGAGACAGATACGCAGTATTTT
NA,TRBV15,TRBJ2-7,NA,CATSRDYGQGSFYEQYF,TGTGCCACCAGCAGAGATTACGGTCAGGGATCTTTTTACGAGCAGTACTTC
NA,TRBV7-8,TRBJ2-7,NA,CASSLLRSYEQYF,TGTGCCAGCAGCTTATTGCGGTCCTACGAGCAGTACTTC
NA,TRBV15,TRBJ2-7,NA,CATSRGSGTPYEQYF,TGTGCCACCAGCAGAGGATCCGGGACACCGTACGAGCAGTACTTC
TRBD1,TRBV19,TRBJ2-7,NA,CASSISRGLNEQYF,TGTGCCAGTAGTATTTCCAGGGGGCTGAACGAGCAGTACTTC
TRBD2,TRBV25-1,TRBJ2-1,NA,CASSEYRLAGDNEQFF,TGTGCCAGCAGTGAATACCGACTAGCGGGGGACAATGAGCAGTTCTTC
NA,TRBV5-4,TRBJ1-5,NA,CASSSGWGQQPQHF,TGTGCCAGCAGCTCCGGATGGGGCCAGCAGCCCCAGCATTTT
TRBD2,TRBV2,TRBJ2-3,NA,CASAGGPDIADTQYF,TGTGCCAGTGCGGGGGGGCCGGATATCGCAGATACGCAGTATTTT